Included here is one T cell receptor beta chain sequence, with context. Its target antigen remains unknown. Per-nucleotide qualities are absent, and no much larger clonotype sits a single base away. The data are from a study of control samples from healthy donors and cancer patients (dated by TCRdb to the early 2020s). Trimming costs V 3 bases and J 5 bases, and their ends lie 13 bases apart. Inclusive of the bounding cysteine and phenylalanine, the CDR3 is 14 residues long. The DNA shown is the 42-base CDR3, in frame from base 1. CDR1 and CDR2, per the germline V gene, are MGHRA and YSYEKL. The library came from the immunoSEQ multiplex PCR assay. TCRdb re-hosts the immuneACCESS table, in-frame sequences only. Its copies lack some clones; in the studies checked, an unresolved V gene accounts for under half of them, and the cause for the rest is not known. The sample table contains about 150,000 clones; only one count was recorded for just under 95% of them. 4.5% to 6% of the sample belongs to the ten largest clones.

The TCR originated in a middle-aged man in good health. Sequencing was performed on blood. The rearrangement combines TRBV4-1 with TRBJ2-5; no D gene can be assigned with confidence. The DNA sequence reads TGCGCCAGCAGCCAGGACGCTCAGATCGAGACCCAGTACTTC. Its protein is CASSQDAQIETQYF.